The sequence of this TCR beta chain was determined in a study of cytomegalovirus exposure and HLA in healthy donors. Study-wide results and limits: Reports state that TCR beta sequences accurately predicted most subjects' HLA-A and HLA-B alleles. 87-base-pair reads could not separate some V segments, including TRBV6-2 and TRBV6-3.

Points on this clone: Its target is not known.

Researchers ran the PCR with 60 Vbeta and 13 Jbeta primers. Clones were read by immunoSEQ multiplex PCR, and TCRdb kept only the in-frame ones, dropping some. The repertoire includes more than 150,000 clones, almost 85% of them detected once, and approximately 0.26% sits in the top ten. The V end lost 2 bases, the J end lost 5 bases, and 12 bases lay between the germline ends. Germline lookup yields CDR1 SGHAT and CDR2 FQNNGV. CDR3 size: 15 residues. The clonotype originates from a boy between 10 and 17 years old in good health and CMV-seronegative. Sequenced input: PBMCs. The V gene is TRBV11-2, the J gene TRBJ1-4; D is unclear. The CDR3, as DNA: TGTGCCAGCAGCTTAAATGCAGGCGGGAATGAAAAACTGTTTTTT. Translated, it gives CASSLNAGGNEKLFF.